This T cell receptor beta chain was obtained from a study of blood T cell repertoires in COVID-19. As for the study in general: T cells, B-cell-depleted T cells, or PBMCs supplied cDNA or gDNA.

V was clipped by 0 bases and J by 0 bases, with 6 bases between them. This CDR3 spans 14 amino acids. Germline lookup yields CDR1 SGHNT and CDR2 YYREEE (reference sequence). Method: immunoSEQ multiplex PCR; TCRdb's copy keeps in-frame clones and lacks some. This table has 250,000 or so clones, roughly nine tenths appearing once. This clone was counted once. Sequenced: peripheral blood. The chain employs TRBV5-4 and TRBJ2-5; D gene uncertain. This receptor was taken from a man aged 18 to 35 with active or convalescent COVID-19. The CDR3 nucleotides read TGTGCCAGCAGCTTGGAACTATACCAAGAGACCCAGTACTTC. This encodes CASSLELYQETQYF.